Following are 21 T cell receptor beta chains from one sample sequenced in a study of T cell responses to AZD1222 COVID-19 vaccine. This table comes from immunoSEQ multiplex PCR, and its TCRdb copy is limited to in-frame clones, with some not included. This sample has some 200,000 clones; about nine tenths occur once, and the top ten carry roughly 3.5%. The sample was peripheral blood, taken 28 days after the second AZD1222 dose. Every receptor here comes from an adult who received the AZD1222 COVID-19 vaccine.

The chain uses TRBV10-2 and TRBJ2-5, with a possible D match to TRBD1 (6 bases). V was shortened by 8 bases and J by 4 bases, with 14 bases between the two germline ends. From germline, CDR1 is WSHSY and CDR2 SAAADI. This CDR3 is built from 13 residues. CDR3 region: CASGWDTGETQYF. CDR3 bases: TGCGCCAGCGGTTGGGACACTGGAGAGACCCAGTACTTC.

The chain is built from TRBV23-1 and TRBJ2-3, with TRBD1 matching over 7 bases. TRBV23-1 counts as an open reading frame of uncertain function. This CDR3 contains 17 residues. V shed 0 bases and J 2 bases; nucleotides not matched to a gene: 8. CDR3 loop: CASSQSGWDSTTDTQYF. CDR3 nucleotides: TGCGCCAGCAGTCAATCAGGATGGGACAGTACCACAGATACGCAGTATTTT.

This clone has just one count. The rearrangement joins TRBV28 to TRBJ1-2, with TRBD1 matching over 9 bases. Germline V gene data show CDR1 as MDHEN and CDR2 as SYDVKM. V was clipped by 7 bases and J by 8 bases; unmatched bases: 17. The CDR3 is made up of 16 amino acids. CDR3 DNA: TGTGCCAGCAATCCGGGACAGGGTAGGGAGAGAGGAGGCTACACCTTC. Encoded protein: CASNPGQGRERGGYTF.

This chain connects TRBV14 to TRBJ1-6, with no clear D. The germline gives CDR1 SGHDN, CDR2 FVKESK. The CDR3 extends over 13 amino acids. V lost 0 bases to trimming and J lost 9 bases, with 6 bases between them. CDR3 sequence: CASSQDWVSPLHF. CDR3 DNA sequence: TGTGCCAGCAGCCAAGATTGGGTTTCACCCCTCCACTTT. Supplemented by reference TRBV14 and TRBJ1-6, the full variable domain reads EAGVTQFPSHSVIEKGQTVTLRCDPISGHDNLYWYRRVMGKEIKFLLHFVKESKQDESGMPNNRFLAERTGGTYSTLKVQPAELEDSGVYFCASSQDWVSPLHFGNGTRLTVT.

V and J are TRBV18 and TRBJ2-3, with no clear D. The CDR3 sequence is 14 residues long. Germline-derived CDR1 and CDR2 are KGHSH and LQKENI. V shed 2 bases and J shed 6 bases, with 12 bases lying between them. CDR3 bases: TGTGCCAGCTCACCAGGTACCGTTCGTGATACGCAGTATTTT. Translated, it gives CASSPGTVRDTQYF. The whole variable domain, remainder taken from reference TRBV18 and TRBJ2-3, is NAGVMQNPRHLVRRRGQEARLRCSPMKGHSHVYWYRQLPEEGLKFMVYLQKENIIDESGMPKERFSAEFPKEGPSILRIQQVVRGDSAAYFCASSPGTVRDTQYFGPGTRLTVL.

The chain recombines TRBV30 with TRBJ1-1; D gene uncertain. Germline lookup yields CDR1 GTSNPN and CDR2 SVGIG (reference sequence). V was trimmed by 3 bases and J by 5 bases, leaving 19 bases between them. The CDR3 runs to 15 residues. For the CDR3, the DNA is TGTGCCTGGAGGGCCCCACGTGCAAGGAGGACTGAAGCTTTCTTT. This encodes CAWRAPRARRTEAFF.

CDR3 nucleotides: TGTGCCAGCTCACCCGGTGGAACGAACTATGGCTACACCTTC. As protein: CASSPGGTNYGYTF. The chain employs TRBV7-8 and TRBJ1-2; the D is unclear. Germline-derived CDR1 and CDR2 are SGHVS and FQNEAQ. V shed 8 bases and J shed 2 bases, with 15 bases lying between them. The CDR3 extends over 14 amino acids.

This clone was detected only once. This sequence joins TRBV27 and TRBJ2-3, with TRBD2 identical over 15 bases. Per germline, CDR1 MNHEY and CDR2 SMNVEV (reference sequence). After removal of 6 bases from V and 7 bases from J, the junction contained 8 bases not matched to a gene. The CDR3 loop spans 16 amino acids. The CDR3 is CASRSGTSGRSYTQYF. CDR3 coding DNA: TGTGCCAGCAGATCAGGGACTAGCGGGAGGTCGTATACGCAGTATTTT.

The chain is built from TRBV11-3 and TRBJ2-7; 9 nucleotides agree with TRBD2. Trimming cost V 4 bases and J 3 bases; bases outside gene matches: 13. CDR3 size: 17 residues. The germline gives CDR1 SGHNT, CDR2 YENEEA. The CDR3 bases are TGTGCCAGCAGCTCCCCCCCAGGGACTAGCAGAGGCTACGAGCAGTACTTC. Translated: CASSSPPGTSRGYEQYF.

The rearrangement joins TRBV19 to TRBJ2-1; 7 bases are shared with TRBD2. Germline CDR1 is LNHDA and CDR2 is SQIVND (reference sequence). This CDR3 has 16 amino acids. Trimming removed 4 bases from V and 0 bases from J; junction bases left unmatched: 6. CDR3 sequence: CASSTERTSSYNEQFF. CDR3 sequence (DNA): TGTGCCAGTAGTACTGAGCGGACTAGCTCCTACAATGAGCAGTTCTTC.

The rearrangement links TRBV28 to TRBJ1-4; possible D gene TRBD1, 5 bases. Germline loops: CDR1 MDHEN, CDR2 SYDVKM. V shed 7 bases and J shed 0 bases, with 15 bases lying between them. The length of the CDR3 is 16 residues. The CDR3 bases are TGTGCCAGCAACTCCCCTAGGGGCCCAACTAATGAAAAACTGTTTTTT. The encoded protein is CASNSPRGPTNEKLFF. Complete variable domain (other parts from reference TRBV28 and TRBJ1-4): DVKVTQSSRYLVKRTGEKVFLECVQDMDHENMFWYRQDPGLGLRLIYFSYDVKMKEKGDIPEGYSVSREKKERFSLILESASTNQTSMYLCASNSPRGPTNEKLFFGSGTQLSVL.

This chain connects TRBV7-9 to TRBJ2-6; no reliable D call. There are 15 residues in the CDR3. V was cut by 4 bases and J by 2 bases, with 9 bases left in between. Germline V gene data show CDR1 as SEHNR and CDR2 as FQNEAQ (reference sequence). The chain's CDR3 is CASSSSSAGANVLTF. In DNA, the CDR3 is TGTGCCAGCAGCTCCAGTAGTGCTGGGGCCAACGTCCTGACTTTC.

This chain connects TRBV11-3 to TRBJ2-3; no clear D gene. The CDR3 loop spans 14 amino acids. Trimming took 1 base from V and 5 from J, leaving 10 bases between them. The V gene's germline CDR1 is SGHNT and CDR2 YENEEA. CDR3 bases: TGTGCCAGCAGCTTAGCATCCGCCTTAGATACGCAGTATTTT. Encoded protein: CASSLASALDTQYF.

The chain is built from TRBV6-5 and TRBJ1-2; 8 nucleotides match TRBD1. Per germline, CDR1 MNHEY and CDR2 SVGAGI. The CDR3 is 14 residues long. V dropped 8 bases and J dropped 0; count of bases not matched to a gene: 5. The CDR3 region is CASLDRGANYGYTF. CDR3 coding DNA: TGTGCCAGCTTAGACAGGGGAGCTAACTATGGCTACACCTTC.

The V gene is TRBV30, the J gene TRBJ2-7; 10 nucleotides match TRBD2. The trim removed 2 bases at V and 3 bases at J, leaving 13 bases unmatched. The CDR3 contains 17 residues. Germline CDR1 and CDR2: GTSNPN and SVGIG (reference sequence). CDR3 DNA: TGTGCCTGGAGTTCCTATGGACTAGCGGAAGACCACTACGAGCAGTACTTC. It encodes CAWSSYGLAEDHYEQYF.

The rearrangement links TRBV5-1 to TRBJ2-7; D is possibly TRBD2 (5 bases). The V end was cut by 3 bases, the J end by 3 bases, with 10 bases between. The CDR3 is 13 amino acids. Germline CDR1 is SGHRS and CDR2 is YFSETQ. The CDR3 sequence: CASSWTSDYEQYF. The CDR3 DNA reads TGCGCCAGCAGCTGGACTTCCGACTACGAGCAGTACTTC. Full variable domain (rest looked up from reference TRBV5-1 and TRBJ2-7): KAGVTQTPRYLIKTRGQQVTLSCSPISGHRSVSWYQQTPGQGLQFLFEYFSETQRNKGNFPGRFSGRQFSNSRSEMNVSTLELGDSALYLCASSWTSDYEQYFGPGTRLTVT.

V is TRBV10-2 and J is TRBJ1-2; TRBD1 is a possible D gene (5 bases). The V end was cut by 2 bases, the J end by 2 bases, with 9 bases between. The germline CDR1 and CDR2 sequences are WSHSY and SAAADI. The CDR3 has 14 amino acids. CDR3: CASSEGWGNYGYTF. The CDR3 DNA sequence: TGCGCCAGCAGTGAGGGGTGGGGGAACTATGGCTACACCTTC.

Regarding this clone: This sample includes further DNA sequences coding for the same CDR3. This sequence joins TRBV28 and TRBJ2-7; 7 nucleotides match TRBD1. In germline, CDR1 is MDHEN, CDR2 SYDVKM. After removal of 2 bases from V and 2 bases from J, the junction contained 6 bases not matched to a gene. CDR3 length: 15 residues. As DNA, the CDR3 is TGTGCCAGCAGTTTAGAATGGGACAGTCCCTACGAGCAGTACTTC. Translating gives CASSLEWDSPYEQYF.

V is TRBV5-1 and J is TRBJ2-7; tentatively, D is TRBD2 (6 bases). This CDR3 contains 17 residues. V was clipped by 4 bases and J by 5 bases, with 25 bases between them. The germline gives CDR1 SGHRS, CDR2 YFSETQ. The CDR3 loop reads CASSKTWSRELENEQYF. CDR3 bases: TGCGCCAGCAGCAAGACCTGGAGTCGGGAGCTTGAGAACGAGCAGTACTTC.

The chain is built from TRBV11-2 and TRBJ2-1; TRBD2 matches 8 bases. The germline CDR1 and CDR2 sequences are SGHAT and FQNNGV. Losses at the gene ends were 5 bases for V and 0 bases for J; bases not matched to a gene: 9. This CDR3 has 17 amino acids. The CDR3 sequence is CASSPRLASSSYNEQFF. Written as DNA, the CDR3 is TGTGCCAGCAGCCCCCGACTAGCGTCCAGCTCCTACAATGAGCAGTTCTTC. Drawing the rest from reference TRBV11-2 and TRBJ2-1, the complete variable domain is EAGVAQSPRYKIIEKRQSVAFWCNPISGHATLYWYQQILGQGPKLLIQFQNNGVVDDSQLPKDRFSAERLKGVDSTLKIQPAKLEDSAVYLCASSPRLASSSYNEQFFGPGTRLTVL.

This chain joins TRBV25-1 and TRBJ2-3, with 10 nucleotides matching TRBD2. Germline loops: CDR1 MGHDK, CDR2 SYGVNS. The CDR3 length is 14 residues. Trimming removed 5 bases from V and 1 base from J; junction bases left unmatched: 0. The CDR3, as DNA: TGTGCCAGCAGTAGCGGGAGGGGCACAGATACGCAGTATTTT. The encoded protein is CASSSGRGTDTQYF.